Below, one T cell receptor beta chain is given with its context. This record belongs to a study of control samples from healthy donors and cancer patients. Libraries were prepared by immunoSEQ multiplex PCR; TCRdb keeps only in-frame clonotypes and omits some of them. The repertoire holds approximately 40,000 clones, with 90% to 95% as singletons. Germline values: CDR1 SGDLS, CDR2 YYNGEE. The CDR3 runs to 14 residues. V was pared by 0 bases and J by 10 bases, with 11 bases between. The clonotype was recovered from a woman in her forties or fifties in good health. Sample: blood. This sequence joins TRBV9 and TRBJ1-6; D is ambiguous. CDR3 protein: CASSVAVFESPLHF. The CDR3 nucleotides are TGTGCCAGCAGCGTAGCGGTATTCGAGTCACCCCTCCACTTT.